These 32 T cell receptor beta chains were sequenced from one sample in a study of CD8 T cells in Susac syndrome. cDNA came from approximately 0.5 to 1 ug RNA primed by random hexamers. TCRdb re-called the immunoSEQ multiplex PCR reads with MiXCR, one entry per CDR3 protein. Of about 81,000 distinct CDR3 sequences in the sample, approximately 93% were seen once. The sequenced material came from CD8+ T cells from PBMCs. The receptor source for this set is a human donor with Susac syndrome.

This chain joins TRBV2 and TRBJ1-2, with 10 bases matching TRBD1. CDR1 SNHLY and CDR2 FYNNEI come from the germline V gene. The CDR3 has 18 amino acids. V gave up 4 bases and J gave up 5 bases; unmatched junction bases: 16. The CDR3 reads CASSGYGTGAKLGYGYTF. The CDR3 DNA is TGTGCCAGCAGTGGATATGGGACAGGGGCAAAACTTGGTTATGGCTACACCTTC.

V and J are TRBV20-1 and TRBJ1-5, with 10 bases matching TRBD1. This CDR3 spans 15 amino acids. With V trimmed by 6 bases and J by 7 bases, 12 bases remained unmatched. Germline assignment: CDR1 DFQATT and CDR2 SNEGSKA (reference sequence). CDR3 amino acids: CSAIGQGDGWQPQHF. For the CDR3, the DNA is TGCAGTGCCATCGGACAGGGGGATGGTTGGCAGCCCCAGCATTTT.

This chain links TRBV7-9 with TRBJ1-5, with D possibly being TRBD1 (6 bases). This CDR3 comprises 13 residues. The germline gives CDR1 SEHNR, CDR2 FQNEAQ (reference sequence). V was shortened by 5 bases and J by 7 bases, with 12 bases between the two germline ends. CDR3 coding DNA: TGTGCCAGCAGCGCCAGCCAGGGGCAGCCCCAGCATTTT. Translated, it gives CASSASQGQPQHF.

This chain connects TRBV7-9 to TRBJ2-1; either TRBD1 or TRBD2 may supply D (5 bases each). This CDR3 contains 16 residues. Germline V gives CDR1 SEHNR, CDR2 FQNEAQ (reference sequence). Trimming shortened V by 1 base and J by 6 bases, and 16 bases separated the two germline ends. In nucleotides, the CDR3 is TGTGCCAGCAGCTTAGTGGGGGATTTTGGTGGCAATGAGCAGTTCTTC. Amino acid sequence: CASSLVGDFGGNEQFF. The variable domain in full, with the rest retrieved from reference TRBV7-9 and TRBJ2-1, is DTGVSQNPRHKITKRGQNVTFRCDPISEHNRLYWYRQTLGQGPEFLTYFQNEAQLEKSRLLSDRFSAERPKGSFSTLEIQRTEQGDSAMYLCASSLVGDFGGNEQFFGPGTRLTVL.

The genes are TRBV27 and TRBJ2-2; 7 nucleotides line up with TRBD2. J lost 5 bases, V lost 7 bases, and 13 bases had no gene match. The CDR3 covers 16 residues. In germline, CDR1 is MNHEY, CDR2 SMNVEV (reference sequence). CDR3 sequence reads: CASTPRGDSYTGELFF. The CDR3 DNA sequence: TGTGCCAGCACCCCACGGGGGGACTCTTATACCGGGGAGCTGTTTTTT.

The J gene is TRBJ2-7, the V gene TRBV11-1, with D perhaps assigned TRBD1 or TRBD2 (6 bases each). V lost 4 bases and J lost 4, with 17 bases in between. This CDR3 contains 15 residues. The germline gives CDR1 SGHAT, CDR2 FQDESV (reference sequence). The chain's CDR3 is CASSSPGEGGYEQYF. CDR3 sequence (DNA): TGTGCCAGCAGCTCCCCCGGAGAAGGGGGGTACGAGCAGTACTTC. The full variable domain, with the rest looked up from reference TRBV11-1 and TRBJ2-7, is EAEVAQSPRYKITEKSQAVAFWCDPISGHATLYWYRQILGQGPELLVQFQDESVVDDSQLPKDRFSAERLKGVDSTLKIQPAELGDSAMYLCASSSPGEGGYEQYFGPGTRLTVT.

This clonotype was observed a few times. This CDR3 reads CASSPHSYEQYF. CDR3 sequence (DNA): TGTGCCAGCAGTCCCCACTCCTACGAGCAGTACTTC. V is TRBV28 and J is TRBJ2-7; D not certain. Germline values: CDR1 MDHEN, CDR2 SYDVKM. The V and J ends lost 5 bases and 0 bases respectively, with 5 bases between them. The CDR3 has 12 amino acids.

This chain connects TRBV29-1 to TRBJ2-7; D perhaps matches TRBD2 (6 bases). This CDR3 comprises 13 residues. With 5 bases removed from V and 0 bases from J, the gap between germline ends came to 11 bases. Germline CDR1 and CDR2: SQVTM and ANQGSEA. CDR3 coding DNA: TGCAGCGTTAGGAGGGGCCTCTCCTACGAGCAGTACTTC. It translates to CSVRRGLSYEQYF.

This chain uses TRBV12-3 or TRBV12-4 with TRBJ2-3; 7 bases match TRBD1. The CDR3 extends over 13 amino acids. Trimming cost V 10 bases and J 5 bases; bases outside gene matches: 9. DNA for the CDR3: TGTGCCACACTCGAGGGACAGCAAGATACGCAGTATTTT. It specifies CATLEGQQDTQYF.

The CDR3 reads CASSQVLAGNEQFF. The CDR3 coding sequence is TGCGCCAGCAGCCAAGTCCTAGCGGGTAATGAGCAGTTCTTC. The chain is built from TRBV4-1 and TRBJ2-1; 8 nucleotides align to TRBD2. Germline CDR1 and CDR2: MGHRA and YSYEKL. With 1 base clipped from V and 7 bases from J, the junction kept 3 bases outside the gene matches. This CDR3 spans 14 amino acids.

The chain uses TRBV5-1 and TRBJ2-7; TRBD1 matches at 7 bases. The V gene end was trimmed by 0 bases and the J gene end by 6 bases; junction bases not matched to a gene: 6. CDR1 SGHRS and CDR2 YFSETQ come from the germline V gene. CDR3 length: 14 amino acids. In DNA form, the CDR3 reads TGCGCCAGCAGCTTGGGGACGGGACAGAGCGAGCAGTACTTC. It encodes CASSLGTGQSEQYF.

The chain combines TRBV7-4 with TRBJ2-7, with 11 positions matching TRBD1. CDR1 and CDR2 (germline): SGHVT, SQSDAQ. V dropped 8 bases and J dropped 2; count of bases not matched to a gene: 2. The CDR3 has 13 amino acids. The CDR3, as DNA: TGTGCCAGCCGGACAGGGGGCACCTACGAGCAGTACTTC. It is translated as CASRTGGTYEQYF.

This chain uses TRBV15 with TRBJ2-2; 7 positions match TRBD1. Germline CDR1 and CDR2: LNHNV and YYDKDF (reference sequence). J gave up 3 bases and V 5 bases, and 12 bases lay outside the gene matches. The CDR3 length is 17 residues. The CDR3 is CATSYNRQGTHTGELFF. CDR3 DNA: TGTGCCACCAGCTATAATAGACAGGGAACCCACACCGGGGAGCTGTTTTTT. Based on the CDR3 plus reference TRBV15 and TRBJ2-2, the full variable domain is DAMVIQNPRYQVTQFGKPVTLSCSQTLNHNVMYWYQQKSSQAPKLLFHYYDKDFNNEADTPDNFQSRRPNTSFCFLDIRSPGLGDTAMYLCATSYNRQGTHTGELFFGEGSRLTVL.

This clonotype has just a few counts. This rearrangement joins TRBV5-1 to TRBJ1-2; possibly TRBD1 for D (6 bases). The V gene's germline CDR1 is SGHRS and CDR2 YFSETQ. CDR3 length: 14 amino acids. V gave up 1 base and J gave up 4 bases, with 11 bases separating them. This CDR3 reads CASSLTGSSYGYTF. DNA for the CDR3: TGCGCCAGCAGCTTGACAGGGAGCTCCTATGGCTACACCTTC. The entire variable domain, with the rest obtained from reference TRBV5-1 and TRBJ1-2, is as follows: KAGVTQTPRYLIKTRGQQVTLSCSPISGHRSVSWYQQTPGQGLQFLFEYFSETQRNKGNFPGRFSGRQFSNSRSEMNVSTLELGDSALYLCASSLTGSSYGYTFGSGTRLTVV.

The chain has TRBV20-1 and TRBJ2-1, with 7 nucleotides matching TRBD2. Germline CDR1 reads DFQATT; CDR2 reads SNEGSKA (reference sequence). The CDR3 loop spans 16 amino acids. After removal of 0 bases from V and 9 bases from J, the junction contained 14 bases not matched to a gene. CDR3 loop: CSAREFLADMVGEQFF. CDR3 nucleotides: TGCAGTGCTAGAGAATTCCTAGCGGACATGGTCGGTGAGCAGTTCTTC.

The chain has TRBV2 and TRBJ2-5; D gene ambiguous. In germline, CDR1 is SNHLY, CDR2 FYNNEI. V lost 2 bases to trimming and J lost 5 bases, with 9 bases between them. This CDR3 region has 13 residues. The DNA for the CDR3 is TGTGCCAGCAGTGAATGGGTTGCGGAGACCCAGTACTTC. Translated, it gives CASSEWVAETQYF.

The gene calls are TRBV12-3 or TRBV12-4 and TRBJ2-5; D is perhaps TRBD1 (5 bases). CDR3 size: 13 residues. Trimming left V 3 bases short and J 5 bases short, with 10 bases between. The CDR3 is CASSLGLRETQYF. CDR3 sequence (DNA): TGTGCCAGCAGTTTGGGGCTACGGGAGACCCAGTACTTC.

The V call is TRBV7-9, the J call TRBJ1-4; TRBD1 might be the D (5 bases). The CDR3 extends over 16 amino acids. V gave up 6 bases and J gave up 7 bases, with 21 bases separating them. Germline V gene lookup returns CDR1 SEHNR and CDR2 FQNEAQ (reference sequence). The CDR3 DNA sequence: TGTGCCAGCAGTTACAATTTAAGGGCTCAGGGTGAAAAACTGTTTTTT. It yields the protein CASSYNLRAQGEKLFF. The full variable domain, with the rest looked up from reference TRBV7-9 and TRBJ1-4, is DTGVSQNPRHKITKRGQNVTFRCDPISEHNRLYWYRQTLGQGPEFLTYFQNEAQLEKSRLLSDRFSAERPKGSFSTLEIQRTEQGDSAMYLCASSYNLRAQGEKLFFGSGTQLSVL.

V is TRBV12-3 or TRBV12-4 and J is TRBJ2-3; the D is unclear. The CDR3 extends over 10 amino acids. Trimming left V 6 bases short and J 5 bases short, with 3 bases between. CDR3 sequence reads: CASRGDTQYF. The CDR3 coding sequence is TGTGCCAGCAGGGGAGATACGCAGTATTTT.

The rearrangement uses TRBV5-4 and TRBJ2-4; D uncertain. Deletions cut 0 bases from V and 9 bases from J, with 13 bases between. CDR1 SGHNT and CDR2 YYREEE come from the germline V gene (reference sequence). The CDR3 spans 14 residues. The CDR3 DNA sequence: TGTGCCAGCAGCTTGGCCGGTGAAGGTGTCATTCAGTACTTC. Its translation is CASSLAGEGVIQYF.

V gene TRBV11-2 combines with J gene TRBJ2-3, with D perhaps matching TRBD2 (6 bases). The ends were cut back, 5 bases at V and 3 bases at J, with 18 bases in the middle. CDR1 and CDR2 from the germline V gene are SGHAT and FQNNGV. There are 16 residues in the CDR3. As DNA, the CDR3 is TGTGCCAGCAGCGCGGGATGGCGGGGCGGGACAGATACGCAGTATTTT. This encodes CASSAGWRGGTDTQYF.

J is TRBJ2-7 and V is TRBV15, with 7 positions matching TRBD1. This CDR3 comprises 14 residues. The ends lost 0 bases at V and 4 bases at J; junction bases unmatched: 3. CDR1 and CDR2 (germline): LNHNV, YYDKDF (reference sequence). The CDR3 here is CATSREQGLYEQYF. The CDR3 region has the DNA TGTGCCACCAGCAGAGAACAGGGGTTGTACGAGCAGTACTTC. Full variable domain (missing parts from reference TRBV15 and TRBJ2-7): DAMVIQNPRYQVTQFGKPVTLSCSQTLNHNVMYWYQQKSSQAPKLLFHYYDKDFNNEADTPDNFQSRRPNTSFCFLDIRSPGLGDTAMYLCATSREQGLYEQYFGPGTRLTVT.

The V call is TRBV7-2, the J call TRBJ2-7, with a tentative D call TRBD2 (7 bases). The germline V and J ends were trimmed by 4 bases and 8 bases, with 12 bases remaining between them. The CDR3 is 12 amino acids. CDR1 and CDR2 (germline): SGHTA, FQGNSA. The CDR3 DNA follows: TGTGCCAGCAGCTGGGGGGGCGCCCAGCAGTACTTC. It specifies CASSWGGAQQYF.

The chain employs TRBV30 and TRBJ2-4; 7 bases agree with TRBD2. V was pared by 1 base and J by 8 bases, with 2 bases of the junction left unmatched. The CDR3 extends over 12 amino acids. Looked up from germline, CDR1 is GTSNPN and CDR2 is SVGIG (reference sequence). The CDR3 DNA reads TGTGCCTGGAGTGATCGGGGGGACATTCAGTACTTC. This encodes CAWSDRGDIQYF.

This chain uses TRBV6-1 with TRBJ1-1; D not resolved. CDR3 size: 13 residues. V was shortened by 3 bases and J by 5 bases, with 10 bases between the two germline ends. The germline V gene has CDR1 MNHNS and CDR2 SASEGT. CDR3 amino acids: CASSETRGTEAFF. Here the CDR3 DNA reads TGTGCCAGCAGTGAGACTAGAGGGACTGAAGCTTTCTTT.

The chain carries TRBV27 and TRBJ1-1; D unresolved. This CDR3 is 14 amino acids long. The germline V gene has CDR1 MNHEY and CDR2 SMNVEV (reference sequence). V dropped 6 bases and J dropped 4 bases, with 15 bases sitting between them. The CDR3: CASRAIYGGTEAFF. The CDR3 bases are TGTGCCAGCAGAGCTATATACGGCGGCACTGAAGCTTTCTTT.

The genes are TRBV7-2 and TRBJ2-7; perhaps TRBD2 as D (6 bases). Germline assignment: CDR1 SGHTA and CDR2 FQGNSA. Between the trimmed V and J ends, which lost 0 bases and 0 bases, there was a span of 12 bases. The length of the CDR3 is 16 residues. CDR3 amino acids: CASSLARDFPSYEQYF. DNA of the CDR3: TGTGCCAGCAGCTTAGCCCGGGACTTCCCCTCCTACGAGCAGTACTTC.

The gene calls are TRBV27 and TRBJ1-6; 7 positions agree with TRBD1. This CDR3 is 14 amino acids long. CDR1 and CDR2 from the germline V gene are MNHEY and SMNVEV (reference sequence). The J segment lost 7 bases and the V segment lost 3 bases, leaving 3 bases of the junction unmatched. CDR3 sequence: CASSLPGGNSPLHF. The CDR3 DNA reads as TGTGCCAGCAGTTTGCCAGGGGGGAATTCACCCCTCCACTTT.

This chain uses TRBV20-1 with TRBJ2-3; D tentatively fits TRBD1 or TRBD2 (5 bases each). Trimming removed 0 bases at V and 6 bases at J, with 16 bases between. CDR1 and CDR2 from the germline V gene are DFQATT and SNEGSKA (reference sequence). CDR3 length equals 15 residues. Written as DNA, the CDR3 is TGCAGTGCTAGAGATGGGGACCGCGGGTGGGATACGCAGTATTTT. This sequence encodes CSARDGDRGWDTQYF.

This clonotype was recorded once. This chain uses TRBV4-3 with TRBJ1-2, with TRBD1 matching over 8 bases. J was trimmed by 0 bases and V by 3 bases; bases with no gene match: 9. The CDR3 runs to 17 residues. CDR1 and CDR2 (germline): LGHNA, YSLEER. Written as DNA, the CDR3 is TGCGCCAGCAGCCAGGCCCGTGGGACAGGAGCTAACTATGGCTACACCTTC. Its translation: CASSQARGTGANYGYTF.

This chain joins TRBV27 and TRBJ2-1; D might be TRBD1 (5 bases). Germline-derived CDR1 and CDR2 are MNHEY and SMNVEV (reference sequence). V was cut by 4 bases and J by 9 bases, with 16 bases left in between. The CDR3 loop spans 14 amino acids. CDR3 DNA sequence: TGTGCCAGCAGTTCAGAACTGCAGGGCAGTGAGCAGTTCTTC. Translated: CASSSELQGSEQFF.

The rearrangement links TRBV15 to TRBJ1-3; 9 positions match TRBD1. V was clipped by 1 base and J by 2 bases; unmatched bases: 3. The V gene's germline CDR1 is LNHNV and CDR2 YYDKDF (reference sequence). The CDR3 length is 16 residues. The CDR3 bases are TGTGCCACCAGCAGAGGCGGGACAGGGCCTGGAAACACCATATATTTT. Amino acids: CATSRGGTGPGNTIYF.